The following is a T cell receptor (beta chain) sequence with its context. Its target antigen remains unknown. Base qualities are not provided; no much larger clone lies one nucleotide away. The donors were included in the validation cohort of around 120 subjects, a group kept apart from the roughly 680-subject first cohort. The data were obtained in a study of cytomegalovirus exposure and HLA in healthy donors (dated by TCRdb to about 2017). Some background on the complete study: According to a later analysis, the approximately 130 validation repertoires were produced on the same platform as the 600 to 850 repertoires of the first cohort. The aim of the study was to test whether cataloging public T cell receptors could identify signatures of past pathogen exposure. Besides the first cohort of more than 650 subjects, a separate validation cohort made up of around 120 different subjects was used. High-throughput TCR immunosequencing, statistical association of individual TCRs with disease status, and machine learning were combined to predict cytomegalovirus infection status.

The method was the immunoSEQ multiplex PCR assay. The paper's processing steps were these. A statistical classification framework was built to diagnose cytomegalovirus status from the catalog of TCR beta chain sequences. TCRdb stores this immuneACCESS table with in-frame sequences only. Part of the clones is absent; in the studies checked, under half of the shortfall reflects unresolved V genes, and no reason is known for the rest. Clone size and the V and J calls come from that table; the DNA yielded D and trimming. Present in this sample are around 150,000 clones, around 96% of which were seen just once. Together, the top ten hold approximately 0.82% of the sample. The paper's findings and limits, for the study overall: Subsequent analysis determined that TCRs grouped into clusters in the first cohort also showed a tendency toward co-occurrence across the roughly 120 validation repertoires, and approximately 94% of cluster scores exceeded 0. Most TCR sequences were seen in very few donors, while some public TCRs were found in many individuals. The authors suggested that the approach could potentially be extended to other disease states and immunological phenotypes. A later analysis lacked HLA typing for the validation cohort, so it scored co-occurrence in that cohort across all 120 or so repertoires. A few of the identified cytomegalovirus-associated TCR beta chains were confirmed in vitro to be specific for cytomegalovirus antigens. The classifier was reported to diagnose cytomegalovirus status with high specificity and sensitivity in both the original cohort and the validation cohort. The study gave a list of 150 to 200 TCR beta chains associated with cytomegalovirus.

This sequence was found in a woman younger than 35 in good health and CMV-seronegative. Sequencing was carried out using PBMCs.

The nucleotide sequence is TGTGCCAGCAGACGAATGCGCCCCAGGGTGTCCACAGATACGCAGTATTTT. This gives the protein CASRRMRPRVSTDTQYF. Rearrangement joined TRBV13 to TRBJ2-3; D gene: possibly TRBD1, on 5 matching bases. In the germline V gene (reference sequence), CDR1 corresponds to PRHDT and CDR2 to FYEKMQ. V loses 6 bases of germline sequence and J loses 2 bases, and the interval between the two ends is 21 bases. CDR3 length: 17 amino acids, cysteine to phenylalanine. Only the CDR3 part of the read is kept: 51 bases, read in frame from the first base. The CDR3 plus the reference TRBV13 and TRBJ2-3 genes for the other parts give the full variable domain: AAGVIQSPRHLIKEKRETATLKCYPIPRHDTVYWYQQGPGQDPQFLISFYEKMQSDKGSIPDRFSAQQFSDYHSELNMSSLELGDSALYFCASRRMRPRVSTDTQYFGPGTRLTVL.